This TCR beta chain was captured by sequencing in a study of cytomegalovirus exposure and HLA in healthy donors. Amplification used 60 Vbeta primers and 13 Jbeta primers. Profiling relied on immunoSEQ multiplex PCR, and the TCRdb table lists in-frame clones only, not all of them. The sample contains 99,000 or so clones, 65% to 85% of which appear only once. The specimen was PBMCs. This receptor was identified in a man aged 18 to 29 in good health and CMV-seronegative.

CDR3 sequence (DNA): TGTGCCAGCAGGACCTCGGGACAGGGGGGGGATGAGCAGTTCTTC. It is translated as CASRTSGQGGDEQFF. The V and J genes are TRBV6-5 and TRBJ2-1; 11 nucleotides align to TRBD1. CDR3 length: 15 residues. Germline CDR1 MNHEY, CDR2 SVGAGI. With V trimmed by 6 bases and J by 8 bases, 9 bases remained unmatched.